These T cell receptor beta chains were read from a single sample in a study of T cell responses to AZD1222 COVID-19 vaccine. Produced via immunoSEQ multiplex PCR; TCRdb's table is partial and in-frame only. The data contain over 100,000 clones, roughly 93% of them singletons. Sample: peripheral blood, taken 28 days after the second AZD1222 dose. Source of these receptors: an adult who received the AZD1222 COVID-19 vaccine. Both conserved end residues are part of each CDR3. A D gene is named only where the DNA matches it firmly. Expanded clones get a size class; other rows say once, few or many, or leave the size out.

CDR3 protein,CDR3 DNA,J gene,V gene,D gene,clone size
CASSFGRRDTEAFF,TGTGCCAGCAGTTTTGGGCGGAGGGACACTGAAGCTTTCTTT,TRBJ1-1,TRBV6-5,-,-
CASRETVVNQPQHF,TGTGCCAGCAGAGAGACAGTAGTCAATCAGCCCCAGCATTTT,TRBJ1-5,TRBV28,-,-
CATSDLGGASNTGELFF,TGTGCCACCAGTGATTTGGGGGGGGCTTCGAACACCGGGGAGCTGTTTTTT,TRBJ2-2,TRBV24-1,-,-
CASSWGLGLATYEQYF,TGCGCCAGCAGCTGGGGCTTAGGACTAGCGACCTACGAGCAGTACTTC,TRBJ2-7,TRBV5-1,TRBD2,few
CASSVGTGNSGNTIYF,TGTGCCAGCAGCGTAGGGACAGGTAACTCTGGAAACACCATATATTTT,TRBJ1-3,TRBV9,TRBD1,-
CASRPRGTGHEKLFF,TGTGCCAGTAGACCGCGCGGGACAGGGCATGAAAAACTGTTTTTT,TRBJ1-4,TRBV19,TRBD1,-
CASTTLQGARSNQPQHF,TGTGCCAGCACCACGTTACAGGGGGCGAGGAGCAATCAGCCCCAGCATTTT,TRBJ1-5,TRBV28,TRBD1,-
CASSRGRDEQYF,TGTGCCAGTAGCAGGGGGAGAGACGAGCAGTACTTC,TRBJ2-7,TRBV19,TRBD1,-
CASSSGTVITYEQYF,TGTGCCAGCAGTTCCGGGACAGTCATCACCTACGAGCAGTACTTC,TRBJ2-7,TRBV6-6,TRBD1,once
CASSAVFEGWDPYEQYF,TGCGCCAGCAGCGCGGTTTTCGAGGGTTGGGACCCCTACGAGCAGTACTTC,TRBJ2-7,TRBV5-1,-,-
CSGGGRTTEAFF,TGCAGCGGGGGTGGGAGGACCACTGAAGCTTTCTTT,TRBJ1-1,TRBV29-1,-,-
CASSLGGIYEQYF,TGCGCCAGCAGCTTGGGAGGGATCTACGAGCAGTACTTC,TRBJ2-7,TRBV5-1,-,-
CASSLANTEAFF,TGCGCCAGCAGCTTAGCGAACACTGAAGCTTTCTTT,TRBJ1-1,TRBV5-1,-,-
CASSLAGQGRVNEQFF,TGCGCCAGCAGCTTGGCGGGACAGGGGCGCGTTAATGAGCAGTTCTTC,TRBJ2-1,TRBV5-1,TRBD1,-